Shown below are 20 T cell receptor beta chains from a single sample sequenced in a study of cytomegalovirus exposure and HLA in healthy donors. PCR was performed using 60 Vbeta and 13 Jbeta primers. Assay: immunoSEQ multiplex PCR; the TCRdb copy retains only in-frame clones and omits some. This repertoire shows around 200,000 clones, approximately 81% found once; its top ten account for about 2.2%. Sequencing input: PBMCs. These receptors were obtained from a woman aged 50 to 60 in good health and CMV-seronegative.

The chain combines TRBV28 with TRBJ2-1; 12 nucleotides match TRBD2. Germline CDR1 reads MDHEN; CDR2 reads SYDVKM. V lost 8 bases to trimming and J lost 4 bases; unmatched junction nucleotides: 9. This CDR3 has 16 amino acids. CDR3 sequence (DNA): TGTGCCAGCGGGTCCCCGACTAGCGGGGGATACAATGAGCAGTTCTTC. It yields the protein CASGSPTSGGYNEQFF.

V usage is TRBV19 and J usage is TRBJ2-3; TRBD2 aligns across 14 bases. The germline CDR1 and CDR2 sequences are LNHDA and SQIVND (reference sequence). This CDR3 is built from 18 residues. The J segment lost 1 base and the V segment lost 0 bases, leaving 3 bases of the junction unmatched. The CDR3 DNA reads as TGTGCCAGTAGTATAGATCGGGGACTAGCGGGGGGCACAGATACGCAGTATTTT. This translates into CASSIDRGLAGGTDTQYF.

This clone was observed a handful of times. The junction departs from germline at one end; a sequencing error may be responsible. V usage is TRBV7-9 and J usage is TRBJ2-1, with 7 bases aligning to TRBD1. From germline, CDR1 is SEHNR and CDR2 FQNEAQ (reference sequence). The CDR3 loop spans 18 amino acids. CDR3 coding DNA: TGTTCCAGCAGCTCCTCCTCGCCGGGACAGAGCTCCTACAATGAGCAGTTCTTC. Residues: CSSSSSSPGQSSYNEQFF.

This chain connects TRBV5-5 to TRBJ1-2; D is perhaps TRBD1 (6 bases). Germline V lookup: CDR1 SGHKS, CDR2 YYEKEE (reference sequence). The CDR3 has 15 residues. The V end lost 4 bases, the J end lost 9 bases, and 22 bases lay between the germline ends. CDR3 coding DNA: TGTGCCAGCAGCACGTTAACCGACAGGTTCGGAAGCTACACCTTC. It specifies CASSTLTDRFGSYTF. The variable domain in full, with the rest retrieved from reference TRBV5-5 and TRBJ1-2, is DAGVTQSPTHLIKTRGQQVTLRCSPISGHKSVSWYQQVLGQGPQFIFQYYEKEERGRGNFPDRFSARQFPNYSSELNVNALLLGDSALYLCASSTLTDRFGSYTFGSGTRLTVV.

The chain employs TRBV7-4 and TRBJ1-5; D might be TRBD1 (6 bases). Germline V gene lookup returns CDR1 SGHVT and CDR2 SQSDAQ. The CDR3 spans 15 residues. Trimming shortened V by 10 bases and J by 4 bases, and 20 bases separated the two germline ends. CDR3 nucleotides: TGTGCCACCGGGGGGGGGCGGATGAAGAATCAGCCCCAGCATTTT. It translates to CATGGGRMKNQPQHF.

The chain is built from TRBV27 and TRBJ2-7; 7 nucleotides line up with TRBD1. This CDR3 has 14 amino acids. CDR1 is MNHEY and CDR2 is SMNVEV in the germline V gene (reference sequence). V was pared by 6 bases and J by 4 bases, with 9 bases of the junction left unmatched. The CDR3 DNA reads TGTGCCAGCAGGCAAGGGGACAGTCGATACGAGCAGTACTTC. Protein sequence: CASRQGDSRYEQYF.

The sample holds a few counts of this clone. J is TRBJ1-1 and V is TRBV19; no reliable D call. Trimming removed 3 bases from V and 3 bases from J, with 14 bases in between. The germline CDR1 and CDR2 sequences are LNHDA and SQIVND (reference sequence). The CDR3 is 15 amino acids. Written as DNA, the CDR3 is TGTGCCAGTAGTATCGGGCGGGCCGGAGACACTGAAGCTTTCTTT. It is translated as CASSIGRAGDTEAFF.

The gene calls are TRBV5-1 and TRBJ2-7, with a weak D call TRBD1 (6 bases). The CDR3 contains 13 residues. Trimming cost V 7 bases and J 3 bases, with 14 bases left between them. The germline gives CDR1 SGHRS, CDR2 YFSETQ. CDR3 residues: CASSRQANYEQYF. In DNA form, the CDR3 reads TGCGCCAGCTCCAGACAGGCCAACTACGAGCAGTACTTC.

The chain employs TRBV4-2 and TRBJ1-1; 9 bases line up with TRBD1. This CDR3 is 15 amino acids long. CDR1 is LGHNA and CDR2 is YNFKEQ in the germline V gene. Unmatched junction bases numbered 6, after V lost 2 bases and J lost 5 bases. The CDR3 nucleotides read TGTGCCAGCAGCCAATGGGGACAGGGAGGGACTGAAGCTTTCTTT. Protein: CASSQWGQGGTEAFF.

V is TRBV28 and J is TRBJ2-7; weak D call: TRBD2 (6 bases). This CDR3 has 15 amino acids. V was shortened by 5 bases and J by 0 bases, with 14 bases between the two germline ends. Germline CDR1 reads MDHEN; CDR2 reads SYDVKM. The DNA for the CDR3 is TGTGCCAGCAGTCCTGCCGGGAGAGACTCCTACGAGCAGTACTTC. It codes for CASSPAGRDSYEQYF.

The V and J genes are TRBV28 and TRBJ1-6; 7 bases are shared with TRBD1. The V gene's germline CDR1 is MDHEN and CDR2 SYDVKM. The CDR3 has 15 residues. V lost 11 bases, J lost 10 bases, and 17 bases stayed unmatched. CDR3 residues: CAAREGAVRGSPLHF. DNA for the CDR3: TGTGCCGCCCGGGAGGGGGCGGTAAGAGGCTCACCCCTCCACTTT.

This chain joins TRBV28 and TRBJ2-5; the match to TRBD2 covers 11 bases. The CDR3 has 15 residues. The germline CDR1 and CDR2 sequences are MDHEN and SYDVKM. V lost 5 bases, J lost 6 bases, and 8 bases stayed unmatched. For the CDR3, the DNA is TGTGCCAGCAGTGGTAGCGGGGGGGCGGGAAAGACCCAGTACTTC. As protein: CASSGSGGAGKTQYF.

The chain couples TRBV7-9 to TRBJ1-4, with 9 bases identical to TRBD1. Looked up from germline, CDR1 is SEHNR and CDR2 is FQNEAQ (reference sequence). The V and J ends lost 5 bases and 5 bases, in that order; junction bases with no gene match: 12. This CDR3 has 17 residues. CDR3 DNA: TGTGCCAGCAGCCCCCGGGGACAGGGAGCTACAAATGAAAAACTGTTTTTT. It encodes CASSPRGQGATNEKLFF.

The chain links TRBV30 to TRBJ1-5; D may be TRBD1 (6 bases). Germline V CDR1 and CDR2: GTSNPN, SVGIG (reference sequence). With 5 bases removed from V and 4 bases from J, the gap between germline ends came to 15 bases. The CDR3 is 14 amino acids. The CDR3 DNA sequence: TGTGCCTGGGACCATCTGACAGGAAATCAGCCCCAGCATTTT. Amino acid sequence: CAWDHLTGNQPQHF.

This clone was seen a handful of times. J is TRBJ1-4 and V is TRBV9; 7 bases fit TRBD1. J was trimmed by 0 bases and V by 3 bases; bases with no gene match: 5. The V gene's germline CDR1 is SGDLS and CDR2 YYNGEE. The CDR3 runs 16 residues. CDR3 sequence reads: CASSDGTVATNEKLFF. In DNA, the CDR3 is TGTGCCAGCAGCGATGGGACAGTTGCAACTAATGAAAAACTGTTTTTT.

The chain links TRBV7-8 to TRBJ1-1; TRBD1 aligns across 11 bases. Germline V CDR1 and CDR2: SGHVS, FQNEAQ. There are 15 residues in the CDR3. The ends lost 2 bases at V and 4 bases at J; junction bases unmatched: 3. CDR3 sequence: CASSLPGTGGTEAFF. Written as DNA, the CDR3 is TGTGCCAGCAGCTTACCTGGGACAGGGGGCACTGAAGCTTTCTTT.

The V gene is TRBV7-9, the J gene TRBJ1-6; D is unclear. CDR1 is SEHNR and CDR2 is FQNEAQ in the germline V gene (reference sequence). The CDR3 runs to 13 residues. With 6 bases removed from V and 0 bases from J, the gap between germline ends came to 3 bases. The DNA of the CDR3 is TGTGCCAGCAGGGCCTCCTATAATTCACCCCTCCACTTT. Translated, it gives CASRASYNSPLHF. The full variable domain, with the rest looked up from reference TRBV7-9 and TRBJ1-6, is DTGVSQNPRHKITKRGQNVTFRCDPISEHNRLYWYRQTLGQGPEFLTYFQNEAQLEKSRLLSDRFSAERPKGSFSTLEIQRTEQGDSAMYLCASRASYNSPLHFGNGTRLTVT.

The rearrangement joins TRBV28 to TRBJ1-1, with 7 bases fitting TRBD1. The CDR3 length is 16 residues. Losses at the gene ends were 2 bases for V and 2 bases for J; bases not matched to a gene: 8. Germline loops: CDR1 MDHEN, CDR2 SYDVKM. In nucleotides, the CDR3 is TGTGCCAGCAGTTTAATCGGGGACAGTTACAACACTGAAGCTTTCTTT. Translating it yields CASSLIGDSYNTEAFF.

This clone was recorded only once. The chain has TRBV19 and TRBJ1-3, with 9 bases identical to TRBD1. The V segment lost 4 bases and the J segment 3 bases; nucleotides outside the gene matches: 7. The CDR3 loop spans 16 amino acids. Germline V lookup: CDR1 LNHDA, CDR2 SQIVND (reference sequence). The CDR3 region has the DNA TGTGCCAGTAGTAGGGACAGGGACCTTCGTGGAAACACCATATATTTT. The encoded protein is CASSRDRDLRGNTIYF. Supplemented by reference TRBV19 and TRBJ1-3, the full variable domain reads DGGITQSPKYLFRKEGQNVTLSCEQNLNHDAMYWYRQDPGQGLRLIYYSQIVNDFQKGDIAEGYSVSREKKESFPLTVTSAQKNPTAFYLCASSRDRDLRGNTIYFGEGSWLTVV.

The chain uses TRBV29-1 and TRBJ2-3, with D tentatively TRBD2 (6 bases). The V and J ends lost 4 bases and 5 bases respectively, with 16 bases between them. Germline CDR1 reads SQVTM; CDR2 reads ANQGSEA. This CDR3 has 14 residues. In DNA, the CDR3 is TGCAGCGTTGCAGGAGGGGTCGGGGTAGATACGCAGTATTTT. It is translated as CSVAGGVGVDTQYF.